Listed here is a single T cell receptor beta chain. Antigen: not known. Out of over 9 ml of fresh peripheral blood came the PBMCs. The data belong to a study of T cells in Graves' hyperthyroidism and ophthalmopathy. Study outcomes and limitations: Model predictions of ophthalmopathy came a median around 6.5 months before onset.

Germline CDR1 is SQVTM and CDR2 is ANQGSEA. V was trimmed by 7 bases and J by 0 bases, leaving 10 bases between them. The CDR3 extends over 12 amino acids. Amplification yielded TCR beta CDR3 regions, with RNA transcripts as the source. When the TCR CDR3 underwent first-round RT-PCR, the HTBI primer set was used. One entry per CDR3 protein results from TCRdb running MiXCR on the multiplex PCR reads. Of approximately 530,000 distinct CDR3 sequences in the sample, 15% to 20% were seen once. This TCR derives from a woman aged 18-29 years with Graves' hyperthyroidism. Sequencing input: blood. The V and J genes are TRBV29-1 and TRBJ2-7; D assignment may be TRBD1 or TRBD2 (5 bases each). The CDR3 DNA is TGCAGCGCTCGGGACCACTCCTACGAGCAGTACTTC. This gives the protein CSARDHSYEQYF.